This T cell receptor beta chain was obtained from a study of technical replicates of blood from a handful of donors. Per the germline V gene, CDR1 is SGHVS and CDR2 is FQNEAQ. The CDR3 consists of 12 residues. The ends were cut back, 5 bases at V and 7 bases at J, with 12 bases in the middle. Method: immunoSEQ multiplex PCR; TCRdb's copy keeps in-frame clones and lacks some. This sample has some 80,000 clones, with more than 90% found just once. Sequenced: T cells isolated from PBMCs. The sequence derives from a human donor in good health. This chain uses TRBV7-8 with TRBJ2-7; D call uncertain. CDR3: CASSPSPREQYF. CDR3 bases: TGTGCCAGCAGCCCCTCACCGCGTGAGCAGTACTTC.